This T cell receptor beta chain was retrieved from a study of technical replicates of blood from four donors (dated by TCRdb to about 2017). On this clone itself: Its antigen target is currently unknown. No clone much larger than this one lies a single base away; base qualities are absent.

Library preparation was by the immunoSEQ multiplex PCR assay. The clones in this table, taken by TCRdb from immuneACCESS, are in-frame only. Not every clone is retained; where verified, under half of the shortfall comes from an unresolved V gene, and the cause of the rest is unknown. In all, the sample holds some 62,000 clones, and 80% to 90% of those were seen once. 5.2% of the sample is held by the ten biggest clonotypes. CDR1 and CDR2 were assigned from the germline V gene (reference sequence) as SGHNT and YYREEE. The cysteine opens and the phenylalanine closes a CDR3 of 16 amino acids. CDR3 DNA only is kept here, 48 bases in frame from base 1. V drops 2 bases and J drops 1 base, leaving 15 bases in between.

The sample consisted of PBMCs. This clonotype was sampled from a human donor in good health. Some clones in this sample may be carry-over from other donors' samples. The chain is made from TRBV5-4 and TRBJ1-2; TRBD1 is a weak D gene call, 5 bases matching. The DNA sequence is as follows: TGTGCCAGCAGCTTTTCAACGGGACTTCTTAACTATGGCTACACCTTC. It translates as CASSFSTGLLNYGYTF.